This TCR beta chain was profiled in a study of blood T cells in healthy people across ages. Overall study context: Capturing about one barcoded beta molecule per two T cells was achieved by template switching. Study-wide findings and caveats: Compared with aged donors, long-lived donors showed fewer expanded clones, suggesting selection.

V lost 3 bases to trimming and J lost 7 bases, with 19 bases between them. Germline CDR1 reads MGHRA; CDR2 reads YSYEKL. The CDR3 loop spans 16 amino acids. About this clonotype: What it binds is unknown.

The second PCR ran about 6 to 12 cycles with a sample-barcoded 5' primer and J-beta primers. There were at least 3 million CDR3-containing paired-end reads obtained from each sample. Using its own MiXCR run on the 5' RACE reads, TCRdb lists one record per CDR3 protein. The sample records 1.4 million to 1.5 million distinct CDR3 sequences, around 42% being singletons. Sequences were obtained from blood. This TCR derives from a woman between 18 and 29 years old in good health. The chain couples TRBV4-1 to TRBJ1-3, with D tentatively TRBD1 (5 bases). CDR3 coding DNA: TGCGCCAGCAGCCACGGGGACGGGGGAATTCGGAACACCATATATTTT. It is translated as CASSHGDGGIRNTIYF.